The next 10 T cell receptor beta chains were all read from a single sample in a study of T cell responses to AZD1222 COVID-19 vaccine. The protocol was immunoSEQ multiplex PCR, while the TCRdb copy is restricted to in-frame clones and leaves out a portion. Among 95,000 to 150,000 clones listed, about 89% were seen once. The sample here was peripheral blood, taken on day 0 of AZD1222 vaccination. The receptors were gathered from an adult in good health.

V usage is TRBV9 and J usage is TRBJ2-7, with D possibly matching TRBD1 (6 bases). This CDR3 has 15 residues. The V end lost 3 bases, the J end lost 3 bases, and 16 bases lay between the germline ends. Looked up from germline, CDR1 is SGDLS and CDR2 is YYNGEE. The CDR3 coding sequence is TGTGCCAGCAGCGCCCTCTACAGGGTAATCTACGAGCAGTACTTC. Translating gives CASSALYRVIYEQYF.

The chain has TRBV6-5 and TRBJ1-1; 8 bases map to TRBD1. The CDR3 consists of 12 residues. J gave up 10 bases and V 4 bases, and 5 bases lay outside the gene matches. Germline V gives CDR1 MNHEY, CDR2 SVGAGI. The CDR3 here is CASSSGTGSAFF. In DNA form, the CDR3 reads TGTGCCAGCAGTTCCGGGACAGGTTCAGCTTTCTTT.

The chain employs TRBV19 and TRBJ1-6; TRBD1 agrees at 11 bases. The CDR3 extends over 13 amino acids. With 9 bases clipped from V and 8 bases from J, the junction kept 3 bases outside the gene matches. Germline values: CDR1 LNHDA, CDR2 SQIVND (reference sequence). CDR3 nucleotides: TGTGCCAGCTTGGGACAGGGGGATTCACCCCTCCACTTT. As protein: CASLGQGDSPLHF.

This clone showed up just a few times. The chain has TRBV7-9 and TRBJ1-2, with D hard to call. CDR3 length: 12 amino acids. V was clipped by 1 base and J by 8 bases, with 8 bases between them. Germline V gene lookup returns CDR1 SEHNR and CDR2 FQNEAQ (reference sequence). The CDR3 protein is CASSLGPLGYTF. For the CDR3, the DNA is TGTGCCAGCAGCTTAGGCCCCCTAGGCTACACCTTC.

The rearrangement uses TRBV19 and TRBJ1-4; D call uncertain. Germline V gives CDR1 LNHDA, CDR2 SQIVND (reference sequence). V lost 5 bases to trimming and J lost 6 bases, with 16 bases between them. This CDR3 is built from 15 residues. CDR3 bases: TGTGCCAGTAGTGTCTCGGGATTATCGGATGAAAAACTGTTTTTT. Translation gives CASSVSGLSDEKLFF.

The chain couples TRBV6-5 to TRBJ1-1; D possibly corresponds to TRBD1 (5 bases). The CDR3 contains 15 residues. Trimming pared 5 bases from V and 3 bases from J, leaving 16 bases between. CDR1 and CDR2 from the germline V gene are MNHEY and SVGAGI. As DNA, the CDR3 is TGTGCCAGCAGTCAGAGCCTCGACAGATACACTGAAGCTTTCTTT. It specifies CASSQSLDRYTEAFF.

This sequence joins TRBV18 and TRBJ1-2; 7 bases fit TRBD1. Germline CDR1 KGHSH, CDR2 LQKENI. Trimming took 1 base from V and 2 from J; bases not matched to a gene: 13. The CDR3 contains 18 residues. The CDR3 loop reads CASSPLLWRQGTNYGYTF. Here the CDR3 DNA reads TGTGCCAGCTCACCACTATTATGGCGACAGGGCACCAACTATGGCTACACCTTC.

The chain has TRBV6-5 and TRBJ2-2; D may be TRBD1 or TRBD2 (5 bases each). V was shortened by 10 bases and J by 6 bases, with 15 bases between the two germline ends. Per germline, CDR1 MNHEY and CDR2 SVGAGI. The CDR3 covers 13 residues. The CDR3 coding sequence is TGTGCCACCCGGGGCGTTCGGCCCGGGGAGCTGTTTTTT. Translating it yields CATRGVRPGELFF.

The rearrangement links TRBV29-1 to TRBJ2-1, with 7 bases that match TRBD1. Looked up from germline, CDR1 is SQVTM and CDR2 is ANQGSEA. CDR3 length: 12 residues. The V gene end was trimmed by 7 bases and the J gene end by 7 bases; junction bases not matched to a gene: 7. In DNA form, the CDR3 reads TGCAGCGGACGACAGGGACCTAATGAGCAGTTCTTC. As protein: CSGRQGPNEQFF.

This clone was seen once. The V call is TRBV6-5, the J call TRBJ2-3; TRBD2 is a possible D gene (5 bases). The V and J ends lost 2 bases and 2 bases respectively, with 11 bases between them. This CDR3 comprises 15 residues. Germline CDR1 and CDR2: MNHEY and SVGAGI. DNA of the CDR3: TGTGCCAGCAGTTACCTAGCATGGGCCACAGATACGCAGTATTTT. Translating it yields CASSYLAWATDTQYF.